These 8 T cell receptor beta chains were sequenced from one sample in a study of T cells in tuberculosis. This table comes from immunoSEQ multiplex PCR, and its TCRdb copy is limited to in-frame clones, with some not included. There are roughly 41,000 clones in the sample; around 93% occur only once, and about 12% lies in the top ten. Source material: PBMCs. The origin of the receptors is a donor under 30 with latent tuberculosis or without tuberculosis infection. Some clones in this sample may be carry-over from other donors' samples.

The chain joins TRBV27 to TRBJ2-2, with 9 nucleotides matching TRBD1. V shed 8 bases, J shed 3 bases, and the junction held 4 bases outside the gene matches. CDR3 length equals 14 residues. Per germline, CDR1 MNHEY and CDR2 SMNVEV (reference sequence). For the CDR3, the DNA is TGTGCCAGCCGTACAGGGGGCTACACCGGGGAGCTGTTTTTT. It translates to CASRTGGYTGELFF.

The CDR3 loop reads CASRGGGRNEAFF. The CDR3 DNA reads TGTGCCAGCAGAGGAGGAGGTCGTAATGAAGCTTTCTTT. This sequence joins TRBV6-5 and TRBJ1-1; D not resolved. Germline loops: CDR1 MNHEY, CDR2 SVGAGI. The CDR3 is made up of 13 amino acids. V lost 6 bases, J lost 7 bases, and 15 bases lay in between.

The chain couples TRBV4-1 to TRBJ1-5; TRBD1 might be the D (6 bases). Germline assignment: CDR1 MGHRA and CDR2 YSYEKL. The CDR3 has 17 amino acids. V was cut by 1 base and J by 3 bases, with 16 bases left in between. The CDR3 is CASSQVRGGAPNQPQHF. The CDR3 DNA follows: TGCGCCAGCAGCCAAGTTCGTGGGGGCGCCCCCAATCAGCCCCAGCATTTT.

The chain has TRBV7-2 and TRBJ2-5; TRBD1 matches at 10 bases. Losses at the gene ends were 6 bases for V and 2 bases for J; bases not matched to a gene: 6. From germline, CDR1 is SGHTA and CDR2 FQGNSA. The CDR3 sequence is 15 residues long. DNA of the CDR3: TGTGCCAGCAGTCTAGGACAGGGGGGACAAGAGACCCAGTACTTC. It codes for CASSLGQGGQETQYF. Full variable domain (missing parts from reference TRBV7-2 and TRBJ2-5): GAGVSQSPSNKVTEKGKDVELRCDPISGHTALYWYRQSLGQGLEFLIYFQGNSAPDKSGLPSDRFSAERTGGSVSTLTIQRTQQEDSAVYLCASSLGQGGQETQYFGPGTRLLVL.

V gene TRBV7-9 combines with J gene TRBJ1-1, with 7 bases matching TRBD1. The germline V gene has CDR1 SEHNR and CDR2 FQNEAQ (reference sequence). This CDR3 is built from 14 residues. The trim removed 6 bases at V and 1 base at J, leaving 5 bases unmatched. CDR3 sequence (DNA): TGTGCCAGCAGTAAGACAGGGAGGAACACTGAAGCTTTCTTT. This gives the protein CASSKTGRNTEAFF.

This chain uses TRBV9 with TRBJ2-4; 9 bases agree with TRBD1. Trimming at V came to 2 bases and at J to 7 bases, leaving 4 bases not matched to a gene. Germline V gene sequence: CDR1 SGDLS, CDR2 YYNGEE. This CDR3 is built from 14 residues. The CDR3 loop reads CASSVGQGVNIQYF. The CDR3 nucleotides read TGTGCCAGCAGCGTGGGACAGGGAGTTAACATTCAGTACTTC.

The J gene is TRBJ2-3, the V gene TRBV7-6, with D possibly matching TRBD1 (6 bases). This CDR3 has 11 amino acids. Germline CDR1 SGHVS, CDR2 FNYEAQ. With 4 bases removed from V and 13 bases from J, the gap between germline ends came to 12 bases. The CDR3 loop is CASSSGTREYF. The CDR3 region has the DNA TGTGCCAGCAGCTCCGGGACAAGAGAGTATTTT. Full variable domain (missing parts from reference TRBV7-6 and TRBJ2-3): GAGVSQSPRYKVTKRGQDVALRCDPISGHVSLYWYRQALGQGPEFLTYFNYEAQQDKSGLPNDRFSAERPEGSISTLTIQRTEQRDSAMYRCASSSGTREYFGPGTRLTVL.

The genes are TRBV7-9 and TRBJ2-3; the D gene is possibly TRBD2 (5 bases). The CDR3 has 14 amino acids. Between the trimmed V and J ends, which lost 1 base and 5 bases, there was a span of 10 bases. Per the germline V gene, CDR1 is SEHNR and CDR2 is FQNEAQ (reference sequence). As DNA, the CDR3 is TGTGCCAGCAGCTTAGATTCAGGACTAGATACGCAGTATTTT. Encoded protein: CASSLDSGLDTQYF.